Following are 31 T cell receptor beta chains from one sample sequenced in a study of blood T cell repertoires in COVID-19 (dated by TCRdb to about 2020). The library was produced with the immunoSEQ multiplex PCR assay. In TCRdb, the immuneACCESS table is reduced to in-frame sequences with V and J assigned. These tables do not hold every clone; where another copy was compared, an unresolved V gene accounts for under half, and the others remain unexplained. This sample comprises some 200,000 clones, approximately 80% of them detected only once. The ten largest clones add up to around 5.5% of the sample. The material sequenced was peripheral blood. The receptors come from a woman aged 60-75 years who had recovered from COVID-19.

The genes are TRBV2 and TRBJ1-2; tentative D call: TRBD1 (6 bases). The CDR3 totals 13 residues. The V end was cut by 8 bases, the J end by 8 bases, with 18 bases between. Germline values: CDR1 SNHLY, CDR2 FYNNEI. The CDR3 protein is CASHEQGLWGYTF. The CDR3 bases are TGTGCCAGCCACGAACAGGGATTGTGGGGCTACACCTTC. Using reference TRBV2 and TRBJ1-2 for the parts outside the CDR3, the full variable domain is EPEVTQTPSHQVTQMGQEVILRCVPISNHLYFYWYRQILGQKVEFLVSFYNNEISEKSEIFDDQFSVERPDGSNFTLKIRSTKLEDSAMYFCASHEQGLWGYTFGSGTRLTVV.

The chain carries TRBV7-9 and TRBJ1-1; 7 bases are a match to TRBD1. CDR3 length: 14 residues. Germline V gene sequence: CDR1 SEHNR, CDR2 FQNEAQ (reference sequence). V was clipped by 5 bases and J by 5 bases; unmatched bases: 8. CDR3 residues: CASSLRTGGTEAFF. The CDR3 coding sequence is TGTGCCAGCAGCCTCCGGACAGGTGGGACTGAAGCTTTCTTT.

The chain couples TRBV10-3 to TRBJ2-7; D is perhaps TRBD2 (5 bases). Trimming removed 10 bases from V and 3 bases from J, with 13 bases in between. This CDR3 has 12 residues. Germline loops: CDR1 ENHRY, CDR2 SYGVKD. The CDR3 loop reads CATASEGYEQYF. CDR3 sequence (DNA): TGTGCCACCGCTTCTGAGGGCTACGAGCAGTACTTC.

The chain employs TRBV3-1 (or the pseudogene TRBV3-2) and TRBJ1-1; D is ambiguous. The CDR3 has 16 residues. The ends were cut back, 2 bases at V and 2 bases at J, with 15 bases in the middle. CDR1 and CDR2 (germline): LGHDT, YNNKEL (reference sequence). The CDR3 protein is CASSQSEGKGNTEAFF. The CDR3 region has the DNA TGTGCCAGCAGCCAATCCGAGGGAAAGGGTAACACTGAAGCTTTCTTT.

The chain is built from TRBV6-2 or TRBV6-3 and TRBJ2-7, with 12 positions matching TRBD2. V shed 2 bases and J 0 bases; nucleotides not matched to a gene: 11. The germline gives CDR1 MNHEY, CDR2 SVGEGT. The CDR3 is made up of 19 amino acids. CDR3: CASSYGLAGILRSSYEQYF. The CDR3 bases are TGTGCCAGCAGTTACGGACTAGCGGGGATACTCAGGAGCTCCTACGAGCAGTACTTC.

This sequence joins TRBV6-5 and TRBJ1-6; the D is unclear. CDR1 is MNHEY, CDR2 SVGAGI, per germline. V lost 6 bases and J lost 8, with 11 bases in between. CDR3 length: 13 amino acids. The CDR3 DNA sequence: TGTGCCAGCAGCCCAGACACGGATTCACCCCTCCACTTT. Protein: CASSPDTDSPLHF.

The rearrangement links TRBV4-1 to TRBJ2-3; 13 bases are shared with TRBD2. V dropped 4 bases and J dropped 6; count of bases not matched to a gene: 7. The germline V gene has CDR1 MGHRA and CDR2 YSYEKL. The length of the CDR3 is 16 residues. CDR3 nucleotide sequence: TGCGCCAGCAGCCCCCAACTAGCGGGGGGGGTTGATACGCAGTATTTT. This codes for CASSPQLAGGVDTQYF.

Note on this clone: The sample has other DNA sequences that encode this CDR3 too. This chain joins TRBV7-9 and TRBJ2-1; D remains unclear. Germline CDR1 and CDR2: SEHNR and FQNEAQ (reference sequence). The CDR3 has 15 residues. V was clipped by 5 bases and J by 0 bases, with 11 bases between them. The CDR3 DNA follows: TGTGCCAGCAGCCCCCGAGGAAGCTCCTACAATGAGCAGTTCTTC. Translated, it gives CASSPRGSSYNEQFF. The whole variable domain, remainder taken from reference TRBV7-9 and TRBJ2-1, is DTGVSQNPRHKITKRGQNVTFRCDPISEHNRLYWYRQTLGQGPEFLTYFQNEAQLEKSRLLSDRFSAERPKGSFSTLEIQRTEQGDSAMYLCASSPRGSSYNEQFFGPGTRLTVL.

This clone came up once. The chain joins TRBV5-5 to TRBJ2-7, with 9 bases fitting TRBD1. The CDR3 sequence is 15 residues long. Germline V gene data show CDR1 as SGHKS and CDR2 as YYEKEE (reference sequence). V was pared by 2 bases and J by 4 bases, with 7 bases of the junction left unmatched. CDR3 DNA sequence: TGTGCCAGCAGCTTCCGGACAGGGGATCAATACGAGCAGTACTTC. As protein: CASSFRTGDQYEQYF.

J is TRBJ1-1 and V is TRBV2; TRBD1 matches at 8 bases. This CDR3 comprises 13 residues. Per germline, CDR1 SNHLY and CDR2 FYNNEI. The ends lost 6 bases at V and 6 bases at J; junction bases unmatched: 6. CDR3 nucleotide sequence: TGTGCCAGCAGCCCGGACAGGGACTCTGAAGCTTTCTTT. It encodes CASSPDRDSEAFF.

DNA of the CDR3: TGTGCCAGTAGTATCAGTGGTAGCGGGCTCTACAATGAGCAGTTCTTC. The encoded protein is CASSISGSGLYNEQFF. The gene calls are TRBV19 and TRBJ2-1; 7 bases fit TRBD2. Germline CDR1 is LNHDA and CDR2 is SQIVND (reference sequence). Trimming cost V 3 bases and J 3 bases; bases outside gene matches: 8. The CDR3 spans 16 residues.

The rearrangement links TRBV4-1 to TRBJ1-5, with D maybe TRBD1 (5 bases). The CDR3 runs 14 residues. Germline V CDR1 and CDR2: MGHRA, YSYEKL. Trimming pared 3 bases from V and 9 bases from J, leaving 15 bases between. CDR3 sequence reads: CASSQTDTPRPQHF. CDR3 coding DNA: TGCGCCAGCAGCCAGACAGATACCCCTCGGCCCCAGCATTTT.

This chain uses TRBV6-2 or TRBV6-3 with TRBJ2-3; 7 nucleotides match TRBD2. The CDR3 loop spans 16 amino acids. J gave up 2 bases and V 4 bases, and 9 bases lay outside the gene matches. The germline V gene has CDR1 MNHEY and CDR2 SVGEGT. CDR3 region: CASSSNRRGVTDTQYF. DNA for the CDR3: TGTGCCAGCAGTTCGAACCGACGGGGGGTCACAGATACGCAGTATTTT.

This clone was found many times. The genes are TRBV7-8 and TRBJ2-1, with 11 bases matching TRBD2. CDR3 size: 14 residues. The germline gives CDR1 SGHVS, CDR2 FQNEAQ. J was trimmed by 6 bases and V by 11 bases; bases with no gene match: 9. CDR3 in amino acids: CAATSGERGNEQFF. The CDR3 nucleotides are TGTGCCGCGACTAGCGGGGAGAGGGGCAATGAGCAGTTCTTC.

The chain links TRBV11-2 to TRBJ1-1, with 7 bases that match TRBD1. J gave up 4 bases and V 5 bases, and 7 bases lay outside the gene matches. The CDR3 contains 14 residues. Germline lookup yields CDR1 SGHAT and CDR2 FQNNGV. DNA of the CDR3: TGTGCCAGCAGCAGCCTCACAGGGGTCACTGAAGCTTTCTTT. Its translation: CASSSLTGVTEAFF.

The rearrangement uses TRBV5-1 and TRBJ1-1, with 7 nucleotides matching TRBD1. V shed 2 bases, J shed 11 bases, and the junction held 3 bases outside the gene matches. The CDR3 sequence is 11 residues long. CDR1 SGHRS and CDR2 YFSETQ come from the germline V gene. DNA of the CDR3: TGCGCCAGCAGCTTACAGGGGCCCGCTTTCTTT. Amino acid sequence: CASSLQGPAFF.

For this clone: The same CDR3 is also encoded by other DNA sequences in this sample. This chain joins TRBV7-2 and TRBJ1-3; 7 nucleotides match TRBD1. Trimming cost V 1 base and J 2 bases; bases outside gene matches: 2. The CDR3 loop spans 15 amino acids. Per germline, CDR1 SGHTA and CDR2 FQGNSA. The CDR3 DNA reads TGTGCCAGCAGCTTAGGAACAGGGGCTGGAAACACCATATATTTT. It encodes CASSLGTGAGNTIYF.

This chain's CDR3 is CSASRKESEAFF. CDR3 DNA: TGCAGTGCTAGTCGAAAGGAGTCTGAAGCTTTCTTT. The genes are TRBV20-1 and TRBJ1-1; no firm D call. Germline values: CDR1 DFQATT, CDR2 SNEGSKA (reference sequence). V dropped 3 bases and J dropped 6 bases, with 11 bases sitting between them. CDR3 length equals 12 residues.

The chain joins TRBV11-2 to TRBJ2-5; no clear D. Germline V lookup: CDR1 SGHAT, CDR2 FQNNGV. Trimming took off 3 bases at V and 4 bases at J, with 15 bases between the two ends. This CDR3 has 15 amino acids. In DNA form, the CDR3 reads TGTGCCAGCAGCTTGGCACTTGGCGGTGTAGAGACCCAGTACTTC. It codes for CASSLALGGVETQYF.

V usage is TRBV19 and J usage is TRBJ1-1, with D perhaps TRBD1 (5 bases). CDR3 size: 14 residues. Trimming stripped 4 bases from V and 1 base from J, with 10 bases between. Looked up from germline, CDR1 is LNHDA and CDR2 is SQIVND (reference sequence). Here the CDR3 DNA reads TGTGCCAGTAGTACGGACGGGGGGAACACTGAAGCTTTCTTT. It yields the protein CASSTDGGNTEAFF.

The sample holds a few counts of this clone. CDR3 sequence: CASSHDSPGAANYGYTF. CDR3 bases: TGTGCCAGCAGCCACGACAGCCCTGGGGCAGCTAACTATGGCTACACCTTC. The genes are TRBV2 and TRBJ1-2; D is perhaps TRBD1 (5 bases). Trimming stripped 6 bases from V and 0 bases from J, with 20 bases between. The CDR3 has 17 amino acids. CDR1 and CDR2 (germline): SNHLY, FYNNEI.

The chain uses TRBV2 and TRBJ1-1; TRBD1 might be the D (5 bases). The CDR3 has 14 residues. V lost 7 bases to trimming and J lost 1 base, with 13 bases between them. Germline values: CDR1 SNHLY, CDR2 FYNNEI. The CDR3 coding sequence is TGTGCCAGCAAGATTCGGGGGGGGAACACTGAAGCTTTCTTT. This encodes CASKIRGGNTEAFF.

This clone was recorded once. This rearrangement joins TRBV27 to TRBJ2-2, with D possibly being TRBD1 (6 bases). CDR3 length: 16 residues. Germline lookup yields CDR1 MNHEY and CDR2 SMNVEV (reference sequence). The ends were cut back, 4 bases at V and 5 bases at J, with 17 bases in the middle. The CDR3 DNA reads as TGTGCCAGCAGTTACTTCTTCGGGACACCAACCGGGGAGCTGTTTTTT. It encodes CASSYFFGTPTGELFF.

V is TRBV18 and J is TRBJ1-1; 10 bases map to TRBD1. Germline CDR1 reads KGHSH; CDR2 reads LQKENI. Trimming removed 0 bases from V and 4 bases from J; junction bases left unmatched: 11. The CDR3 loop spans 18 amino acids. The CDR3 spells CASSPPDRGPLWGTEAFF. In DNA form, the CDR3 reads TGTGCCAGCTCACCACCTGACAGGGGGCCGTTATGGGGCACTGAAGCTTTCTTT.

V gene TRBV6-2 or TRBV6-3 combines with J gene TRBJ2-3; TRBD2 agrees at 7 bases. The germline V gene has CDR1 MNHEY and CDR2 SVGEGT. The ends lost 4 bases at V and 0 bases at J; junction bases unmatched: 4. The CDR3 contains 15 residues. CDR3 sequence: CASSFSGVSTDTQYF. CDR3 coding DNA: TGTGCCAGCAGTTTCAGCGGGGTTAGCACAGATACGCAGTATTTT.

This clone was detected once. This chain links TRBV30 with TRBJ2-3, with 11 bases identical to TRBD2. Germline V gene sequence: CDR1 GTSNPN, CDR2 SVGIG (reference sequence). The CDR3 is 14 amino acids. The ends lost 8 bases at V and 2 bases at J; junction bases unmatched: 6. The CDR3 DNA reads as TGTGCCAGGGCTAGCGGGGGGCTCACAGATACGCAGTATTTT. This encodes CARASGGLTDTQYF.

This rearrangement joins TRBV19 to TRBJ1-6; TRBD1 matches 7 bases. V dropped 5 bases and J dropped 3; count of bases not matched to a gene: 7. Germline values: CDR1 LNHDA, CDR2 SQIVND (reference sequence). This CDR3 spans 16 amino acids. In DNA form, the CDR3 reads TGTGCCAGTAGTCGACAGGGCGCTCGCTATAATTCACCCCTCCACTTT. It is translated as CASSRQGARYNSPLHF. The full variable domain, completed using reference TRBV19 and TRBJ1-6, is DGGITQSPKYLFRKEGQNVTLSCEQNLNHDAMYWYRQDPGQGLRLIYYSQIVNDFQKGDIAEGYSVSREKKESFPLTVTSAQKNPTAFYLCASSRQGARYNSPLHFGNGTRLTVT.

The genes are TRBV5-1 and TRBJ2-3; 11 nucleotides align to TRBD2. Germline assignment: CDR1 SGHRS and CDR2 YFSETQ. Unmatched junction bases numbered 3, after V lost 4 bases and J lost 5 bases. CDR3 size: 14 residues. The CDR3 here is CASSQLAGEDTQYF. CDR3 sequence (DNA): TGCGCCAGCAGCCAACTAGCGGGGGAAGATACGCAGTATTTT.

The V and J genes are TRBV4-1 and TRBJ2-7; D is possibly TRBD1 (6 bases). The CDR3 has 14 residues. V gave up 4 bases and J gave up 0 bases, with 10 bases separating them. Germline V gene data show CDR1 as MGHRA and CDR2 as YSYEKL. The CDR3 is CASSPRGSSYEQYF. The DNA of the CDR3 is TGCGCCAGCAGCCCCAGGGGTAGCTCCTACGAGCAGTACTTC.

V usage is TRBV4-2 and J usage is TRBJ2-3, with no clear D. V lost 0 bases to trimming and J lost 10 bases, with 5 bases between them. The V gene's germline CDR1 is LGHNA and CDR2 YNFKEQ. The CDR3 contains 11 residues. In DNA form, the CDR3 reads TGTGCCAGCAGCCAAGAGACTGCGCAGTATTTT. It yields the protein CASSQETAQYF.

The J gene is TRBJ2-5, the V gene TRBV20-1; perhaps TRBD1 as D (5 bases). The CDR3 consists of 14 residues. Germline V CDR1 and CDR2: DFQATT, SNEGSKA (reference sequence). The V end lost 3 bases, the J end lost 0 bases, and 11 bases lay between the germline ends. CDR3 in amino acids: CSASAGHHQETQYF. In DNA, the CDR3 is TGCAGTGCTAGTGCCGGACACCACCAAGAGACCCAGTACTTC.